This T cell receptor beta chain was identified during a study of somatic mutations in cytotoxic T cells in rheumatoid arthritis. In germline, CDR1 is MNHEY, CDR2 SMNVEV (reference sequence). Trimming left V 5 bases short and J 13 bases short, with 18 bases between. There are 13 residues in the CDR3. The assay was immunoSEQ multiplex PCR, and TCRdb's table has in-frame clones only and misses some. The data contain around 16,000 clones, 79% of them seen just once; the ten biggest clones take up about 20%. The source of this sequence is an adult with rheumatoid arthritis. The chain uses TRBV27 and TRBJ2-1; maybe TRBD2 (5 bases). Sequenced sample: CD8+ T cells sorted from blood. DNA for the CDR3: TGTGCCAGCAGTCCCGGGCTAGCACTAAGTCAGTTCTTC. This encodes CASSPGLALSQFF.